The 24 T cell receptor beta chains in this list originate from one sample, sequenced in a study of CD8 T cells in Susac syndrome. Reverse transcription of about 0.45 to 1 ug RNA was performed with random hexamers. MiXCR, applied by TCRdb to the immunoSEQ multiplex PCR reads, yields one record per CDR3 protein. Among 200,000 to 300,000 distinct CDR3 sequences listed, approximately 95% were seen once. The specimen sequenced was CD4+ T cells from PBMCs. The source of these receptors is a human donor with Susac syndrome.

CDR3 sequence: CASSYGRSTDTQYF. For the CDR3, the DNA is TGTGCCAGCAGCTACGGACGGAGCACAGATACGCAGTATTTT. The V call is TRBV7-8, the J call TRBJ2-3; no reliable D call. The V gene's germline CDR1 is SGHVS and CDR2 FQNEAQ. This CDR3 contains 14 residues. The V end was cut by 4 bases, the J end by 0 bases, with 8 bases between.

The V call is TRBV19, the J call TRBJ2-7; D unclear. CDR1 and CDR2 from the germline V gene are LNHDA and SQIVND (reference sequence). The CDR3 totals 14 residues. V gave up 0 bases and J gave up 2 bases, with 8 bases separating them. The CDR3 is CASSIDRVAYEQYF. CDR3 sequence (DNA): TGTGCCAGTAGTATAGATCGGGTGGCCTACGAGCAGTACTTC.

The V and J genes are TRBV3-1 and TRBJ1-1, with unresolved D. V was pared by 2 bases and J by 1 base, with 11 bases between. CDR3 length: 15 amino acids. Germline CDR1 LGHDT, CDR2 YNNKEL (reference sequence). CDR3 DNA sequence: TGTGCCAGCAGCCAACGCCCGACGGGGAACACTGAAGCTTTCTTT. Translated, it gives CASSQRPTGNTEAFF.

The gene calls are TRBV9 and TRBJ2-7; D call uncertain. Between the trimmed V and J ends, which lost 0 bases and 3 bases, there was a span of 7 bases. The CDR3 length is 13 residues. The germline V gene has CDR1 SGDLS and CDR2 YYNGEE. For the CDR3, the DNA is TGTGCCAGCAGCGTAGCTCCCCGCTACGAGCAGTACTTC. Amino acid sequence: CASSVAPRYEQYF. Full variable domain (missing parts from reference TRBV9 and TRBJ2-7): DSGVTQTPKHLITATGQRVTLRCSPRSGDLSVYWYQQSLDQGLQFLIQYYNGEERAKGNILERFSAQQFPDLHSELNLSSLELGDSALYFCASSVAPRYEQYFGPGTRLTVT.

In its sample, this clonotype was seen once. The rearrangement uses TRBV11-1 and TRBJ1-4; D not resolved. CDR3 length: 15 amino acids. Trimming took off 5 bases at V and 8 bases at J, with 18 bases between the two ends. Germline V gene sequence: CDR1 SGHAT, CDR2 FQDESV (reference sequence). In nucleotides, the CDR3 is TGTGCCAGCAGCCTATCCGGCCCCTCGGCAGAAAAACTGTTTTTT. This gives the protein CASSLSGPSAEKLFF.

J is TRBJ2-7 and V is TRBV20-1; tentatively, D is TRBD2 (6 bases). The CDR3 length is 13 residues. Germline CDR1 reads DFQATT; CDR2 reads SNEGSKA (reference sequence). Trimming pared 3 bases from V and 8 bases from J, leaving 17 bases between. DNA for the CDR3: TGCAGTGCTAGGCTGGCGGGGCCCCGCAAGCAGTACTTC. It codes for CSARLAGPRKQYF.

The chain uses TRBV30 and TRBJ2-3; the D gene is possibly TRBD2 (5 bases). Trimming shortened V by 4 bases and J by 2 bases, and 10 bases separated the two germline ends. The CDR3 runs 13 residues. CDR1 is GTSNPN, CDR2 SVGIG, per germline (reference sequence). The CDR3: CAWMEAATDTQYF. In nucleotides, the CDR3 is TGTGCCTGGATGGAAGCGGCCACAGATACGCAGTATTTT.

The rearrangement uses TRBV2 and TRBJ2-5; weak D call: TRBD2 (6 bases). The CDR3 contains 14 residues. Trimming removed 4 bases from V and 7 bases from J, with 16 bases in between. The germline CDR1 and CDR2 sequences are SNHLY and FYNNEI. CDR3 residues: CASSVVSGETTQYF. As DNA, the CDR3 is TGTGCCAGCAGTGTAGTCTCGGGAGAAACGACCCAGTACTTC.

The chain employs TRBV20-1 and TRBJ2-7; 8 bases are a match to TRBD1. This CDR3 is 14 amino acids long. The germline V gene encodes CDR1 DFQATT and CDR2 SNEGSKA (reference sequence). V shed 6 bases, J shed 2 bases, and the junction held 9 bases outside the gene matches. CDR3 sequence (DNA): TGCAGTGCCCCAGACAGGGGTAGGACCTACGAGCAGTACTTC. It yields the protein CSAPDRGRTYEQYF.

The gene calls are TRBV29-1 and TRBJ2-3, with D unclear. V lost 6 bases and J lost 3, with 16 bases in between. There are 14 residues in the CDR3. The germline V gene encodes CDR1 SQVTM and CDR2 ANQGSEA. For the CDR3, the DNA is TGCAGCGTAAGCGCGACGACTGCGACAGATACGCAGTATTTT. This gives the protein CSVSATTATDTQYF.

V usage is TRBV29-1 and J usage is TRBJ2-7; possible D gene TRBD1, 5 bases. This CDR3 is 13 amino acids long. The V end was cut by 0 bases, the J end by 7 bases, with 13 bases between. Germline assignment: CDR1 SQVTM and CDR2 ANQGSEA. CDR3: CSVEDHRPGEQYF. The CDR3 nucleotides are TGCAGCGTTGAAGATCACAGGCCCGGGGAGCAGTACTTC.

This CDR3 is CASSFDSKGLGNIQYF. CDR3 in DNA: TGCGCCAGCAGCTTTGACTCCAAGGGCCTGGGAAACATTCAGTACTTC. The gene calls are TRBV5-1 and TRBJ2-4, with D hard to call. Germline V gene data show CDR1 as SGHRS and CDR2 as YFSETQ. V gave up 2 bases and J gave up 6 bases, with 18 bases separating them. The CDR3 sequence is 16 residues long.

The CDR3 nucleotides read TGTGCCAGCAGTTTCGGGGGAAGGACTGAAGCTTTCTTT. Its protein product is CASSFGGRTEAFF. The chain recombines TRBV12-3 or TRBV12-4 with TRBJ1-1, with D possibly being TRBD1 (5 bases). The V end was cut by 3 bases, the J end by 5 bases, with 10 bases between. The CDR3 is 13 residues long.

The chain carries TRBV12-3 or TRBV12-4 and TRBJ2-4, with D possibly being TRBD1 (6 bases). There are 12 residues in the CDR3. V shed 6 bases and J shed 12 bases, with 15 bases lying between them. CDR3 amino acids: CASSTTGSAQYF. The DNA of the CDR3 is TGTGCCAGCAGCACTACAGGGTCCGCTCAGTACTTC.

The chain is built from TRBV12-3 or TRBV12-4 and TRBJ2-7; D remains unclear. V was clipped by 6 bases and J by 1 base, with 10 bases between them. CDR3 size: 13 residues. CDR3 in DNA: TGTGCCAGCAGCACCGGAGTATCCTACGAGCAGTACTTC. Translating it yields CASSTGVSYEQYF.

The gene calls are TRBV9 and TRBJ2-6; no firm D call. The V gene lost 0 bases and the J gene lost 1 base, with 2 bases spanning the gap. CDR3 size: 14 residues. The germline CDR1 and CDR2 sequences are SGDLS and YYNGEE. CDR3 in DNA: TGTGCCAGCAGCGTAGGGTCTGGGGCCAACGTCCTGACTTTC. This gives the protein CASSVGSGANVLTF. The variable domain in full, completed from reference TRBV9 and TRBJ2-6, reads DSGVTQTPKHLITATGQRVTLRCSPRSGDLSVYWYQQSLDQGLQFLIQYYNGEERAKGNILERFSAQQFPDLHSELNLSSLELGDSALYFCASSVGSGANVLTFGAGSRLTVL.

This clonotype appeared once. The chain uses TRBV9 and TRBJ2-3; D remains unclear. The CDR3 is 16 amino acids. CDR1 SGDLS and CDR2 YYNGEE come from the germline V gene. Trimming cost V 3 bases and J 4 bases, with 18 bases left between them. CDR3 sequence reads: CASSDQSTLSSDTQYF. As DNA, the CDR3 is TGTGCCAGCAGCGACCAGAGTACCCTATCCTCAGATACGCAGTATTTT.

V and J are TRBV20-1 and TRBJ2-7; 9 bases map to TRBD1. This CDR3 is built from 13 residues. V was clipped by 4 bases and J by 2 bases; unmatched bases: 3. The germline V gene has CDR1 DFQATT and CDR2 SNEGSKA (reference sequence). CDR3 bases: TGCAGTGCTACGGGACAGGGACCCTACGAGCAGTACTTC. Residues: CSATGQGPYEQYF.

This sequence joins TRBV9 and TRBJ2-6; no clear D. V lost 0 bases to trimming and J lost 0 bases, with 4 bases between them. CDR3 size: 15 residues. In germline, CDR1 is SGDLS, CDR2 YYNGEE. CDR3 in amino acids: CASSVEGSGANVLTF. CDR3 nucleotides: TGTGCCAGCAGCGTAGAGGGCTCTGGGGCCAACGTCCTGACTTTC.

This chain joins TRBV7-8 and TRBJ2-5; TRBD2 matches at 15 bases. The CDR3 runs to 16 residues. Germline assignment: CDR1 SGHVS and CDR2 FQNEAQ. V lost 5 bases to trimming and J lost 9 bases; unmatched junction nucleotides: 10. CDR3 sequence (DNA): TGTGCCAGCAGCCAACTAGGACTAGCGGGAGGGGAGTCCCAGTACTTC. This gives the protein CASSQLGLAGGESQYF.

The CDR3 spells CASSQIRLAGRPSSYEQYF. The CDR3 bases are TGCGCCAGCAGCCAAATTCGACTAGCGGGTCGCCCGAGCTCCTACGAGCAGTACTTC. The chain has TRBV4-1 and TRBJ2-7; 10 positions agree with TRBD2. This CDR3 contains 19 residues. Losses at the gene ends were 2 bases for V and 0 bases for J; bases not matched to a gene: 13. From germline, CDR1 is MGHRA and CDR2 YSYEKL.

The chain links TRBV25-1 to TRBJ1-1; D not resolved. The V end was cut by 0 bases, the J end by 8 bases, with 19 bases between. There are 16 residues in the CDR3. CDR1 and CDR2 from the germline V gene are MGHDK and SYGVNS. Here the CDR3 DNA reads TGTGCCAGCAGTGAATATTCAATGCAAGCTACCCGAGAAGCTTTCTTT. This sequence encodes CASSEYSMQATREAFF.

The CDR3 loop reads CASSLSAGSGETQYF. The CDR3 DNA reads TGTGCCAGCAGTTTATCCGCAGGGTCGGGGGAGACCCAGTACTTC. The chain combines TRBV12-3 or TRBV12-4 with TRBJ2-5, with D tentatively TRBD1 or TRBD2 (5 bases each). Trimming removed 2 bases at V and 5 bases at J, with 15 bases between. The CDR3 covers 15 residues.

The genes are TRBV30 and TRBJ2-7; D is possibly TRBD1 (5 bases). Trimming removed 0 bases at V and 3 bases at J, with 6 bases between. CDR1 is GTSNPN and CDR2 is SVGIG in the germline V gene (reference sequence). The CDR3 has 12 residues. In DNA form, the CDR3 reads TGTGCCTGGAGTGTGCAGGGCTACGAGCAGTACTTC. It codes for CAWSVQGYEQYF.